The 10 T cell receptor beta chains given below trace back to one sample, sequenced in a study of shared clonotypes between healthy human individuals. The data were produced by immunoSEQ multiplex PCR, yet TCRdb's version contains in-frame clones alone and is incomplete. The table records around 2,000,000 clones, 95% of them present only once. The sequenced sample was naive CD4+ T cells sorted from blood. This sample's subset: CD45RA+ positively selected. The receptors come from a man between 18 and 29 years old in good health.

The CDR3 DNA sequence: TGTGCCACCAGCAGAAGCGGGGCAAACTCCTACGAGCAGTACTTC. Protein product: CATSRSGANSYEQYF. V usage is TRBV15 and J usage is TRBJ2-7, with 7 bases fitting TRBD2. J lost 0 bases, V lost 2 bases, and 4 bases had no gene match. Germline lookup yields CDR1 LNHNV and CDR2 YYDKDF (reference sequence). This CDR3 spans 15 amino acids.

The chain uses TRBV28 and TRBJ1-5; D remains ambiguous. V lost 6 bases and J lost 0, with 9 bases in between. This CDR3 is built from 14 residues. CDR1 and CDR2 from the germline V gene are MDHEN and SYDVKM. CDR3 sequence (DNA): TGTGCCAGCAGGTTAAATCTTAGCAATCAGCCCCAGCATTTT. This translates into CASRLNLSNQPQHF.

In its sample, this clone was seen once. V is TRBV7-8 and J is TRBJ1-5, with D possibly TRBD1 on 5 matching bases. This CDR3 contains 17 residues. The V gene's germline CDR1 is SGHVS and CDR2 FQNEAQ. V lost 1 base, J lost 3 bases, and 16 bases lay in between. DNA for the CDR3: TGTGCCAGCAGCTTAGGAGGGTTAGGAGGGACCAATCAGCCCCAGCATTTT. Encoded protein: CASSLGGLGGTNQPQHF.

The rearrangement uses TRBV10-3 and TRBJ1-4; D call uncertain. CDR3 length: 15 residues. Between the trimmed V and J ends, which lost 7 bases and 8 bases, there was a span of 20 bases. Germline values: CDR1 ENHRY, CDR2 SYGVKD. In DNA form, the CDR3 reads TGTGCCATCACCTTACAATTATGGGAAGGCGAAAAACTGTTTTTT. Its translation: CAITLQLWEGEKLFF.

The chain uses TRBV30 and TRBJ2-5; D is undetermined. Germline V lookup: CDR1 GTSNPN, CDR2 SVGIG (reference sequence). This CDR3 is built from 12 residues. The V end was cut by 2 bases, the J end by 5 bases, with 9 bases between. The CDR3 protein is CAWSQTVETQYF. The CDR3 nucleotides read TGTGCCTGGAGTCAGACGGTTGAGACCCAGTACTTC.

This chain connects TRBV7-9 to TRBJ2-1; 12 bases agree with TRBD2. This CDR3 spans 15 amino acids. The junction had 5 bases not matched to a gene; V was cut back by 7 bases and J by 4 bases. CDR1 and CDR2 (germline): SEHNR, FQNEAQ (reference sequence). The DNA for the CDR3 is TGTGCCAGCACCACCGGACTAGCGGGGTACAATGAGCAGTTCTTC. Its translation is CASTTGLAGYNEQFF.

In its sample, this clone was seen once. The V and J genes are TRBV5-4 and TRBJ1-2; the match to TRBD1 covers 10 bases. V lost 4 bases and J lost 2; bases outside the gene matches: 2. The CDR3 is made up of 14 amino acids. The germline V gene has CDR1 SGHNT and CDR2 YYREEE (reference sequence). In DNA, the CDR3 is TGTGCCAGCAGCCCGGACAGGGGGAACTATGGCTACACCTTC. It is translated as CASSPDRGNYGYTF.

This clone is a singleton in its sample. The chain has TRBV4-1 and TRBJ2-4, with D maybe TRBD2 (6 bases). This CDR3 comprises 18 residues. Germline V gives CDR1 MGHRA, CDR2 YSYEKL. Trimming shortened V by 1 base and J by 0 bases, and 16 bases separated the two germline ends. The CDR3 protein is CASSQATQTSLAKNIQYF. The CDR3 coding sequence is TGCGCCAGCAGCCAAGCCACCCAGACTAGTTTAGCCAAAAACATTCAGTACTTC.

The genes are TRBV11-2 and TRBJ2-1; D possibly corresponds to TRBD2 (5 bases). Per the germline V gene, CDR1 is SGHAT and CDR2 is FQNNGV. V was trimmed by 7 bases and J by 0 bases, leaving 19 bases between them. The CDR3 runs to 17 residues. CDR3 loop: CASTPGLAEGSYNEQFF. CDR3 coding DNA: TGTGCCAGCACTCCGGGGTTGGCAGAAGGCTCCTACAATGAGCAGTTCTTC.

The chain joins TRBV5-1 to TRBJ1-4; D remains unclear. This CDR3 is built from 15 residues. V lost 0 bases and J 0 bases, leaving 6 bases between the germline ends. CDR1 and CDR2 from the germline V gene are SGHRS and YFSETQ. The CDR3 loop is CASSLAFATNEKLFF. CDR3 DNA sequence: TGCGCCAGCAGCTTGGCCTTTGCAACTAATGAAAAACTGTTTTTT.